This T cell receptor (beta chain) is drawn from a study of cytomegalovirus exposure and HLA in healthy donors. This clone has more than one count but fewer than ten. 60 Vbeta and 13 Jbeta primers were used in PCR. Repertoires were generated with immunoSEQ multiplex PCR, while TCRdb's copy carries only in-frame clones and drops some. In the table there are 180,000 or so clones, over 75% of which are singletons. The V end was cut by 5 bases, the J end by 1 base, with 5 bases between. This CDR3 contains 12 residues. Germline CDR1 reads MDHEN; CDR2 reads SYDVKM. This chain uses TRBV28 with TRBJ1-1, with unresolved D. The material sequenced was PBMCs. This sequence was found in a female donor in good health and CMV-seronegative. The CDR3: CASSLSNTEAFF. DNA for the CDR3: TGTGCCAGCAGTCTGTCGAACACTGAAGCTTTCTTT. The variable domain in full, with the rest retrieved from reference TRBV28 and TRBJ1-1, is DVKVTQSSRYLVKRTGEKVFLECVQDMDHENMFWYRQDPGLGLRLIYFSYDVKMKEKGDIPEGYSVSREKKERFSLILESASTNQTSMYLCASSLSNTEAFFGQGTRLTVV.